This TCR beta chain was recovered during a study of breast tumors, draining lymph nodes, adjacent tissues. Germline V gives CDR1 KGHDR, CDR2 SFDVKD. Trimming removed 4 bases at V and 5 bases at J, with 9 bases between. CDR3 size: 13 residues. One entry per CDR3 protein, called by TCRdb with MiXCR from the multiplex PCR reads. Of 180,000 or so distinct CDR3 sequences detected, 25% to 40% appear once; the ten largest clones hold around 4%. Breast cancer patients provided tissue from their axillary draining lymph nodes. The chain carries TRBV24-1 and TRBJ2-3; no reliable D call. The origin of this receptor is a female donor with breast cancer. Some clones in this sample may be carry-over from other donors' samples. Sequenced material: axillary lymph node tissue. CDR3 sequence (DNA): TGTGCCACCAGTGACACAGCCCTAGATACGCAGTATTTT. Translation: CATSDTALDTQYF.